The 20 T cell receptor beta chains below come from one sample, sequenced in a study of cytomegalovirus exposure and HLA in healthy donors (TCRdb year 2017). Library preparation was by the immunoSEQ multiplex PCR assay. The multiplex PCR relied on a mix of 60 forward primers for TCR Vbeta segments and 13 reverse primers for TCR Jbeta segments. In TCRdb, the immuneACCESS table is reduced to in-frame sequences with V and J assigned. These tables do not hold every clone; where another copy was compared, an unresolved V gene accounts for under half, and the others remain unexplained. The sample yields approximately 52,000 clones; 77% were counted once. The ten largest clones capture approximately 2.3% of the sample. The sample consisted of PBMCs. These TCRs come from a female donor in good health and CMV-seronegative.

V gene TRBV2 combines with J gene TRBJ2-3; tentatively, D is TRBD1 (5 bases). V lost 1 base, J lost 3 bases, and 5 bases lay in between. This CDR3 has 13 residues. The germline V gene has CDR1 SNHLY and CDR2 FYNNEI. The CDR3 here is CASSEEGTDTQYF. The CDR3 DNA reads TGTGCCAGCAGTGAAGAGGGGACAGATACGCAGTATTTT.

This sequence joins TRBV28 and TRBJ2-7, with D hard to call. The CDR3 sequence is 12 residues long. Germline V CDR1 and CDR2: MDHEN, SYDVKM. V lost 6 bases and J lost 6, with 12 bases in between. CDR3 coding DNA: TGTGCCAGCAGCTCTTCCCCAGGCGAGCAGTACTTC. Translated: CASSSSPGEQYF.

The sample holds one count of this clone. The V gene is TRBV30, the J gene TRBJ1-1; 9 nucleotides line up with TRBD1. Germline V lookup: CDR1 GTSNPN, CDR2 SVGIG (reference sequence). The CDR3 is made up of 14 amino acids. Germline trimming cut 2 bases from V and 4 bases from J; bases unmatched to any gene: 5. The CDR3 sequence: CAWSHKDRGTEAFF. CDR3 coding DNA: TGTGCCTGGAGTCACAAGGACAGGGGCACTGAAGCTTTCTTT.

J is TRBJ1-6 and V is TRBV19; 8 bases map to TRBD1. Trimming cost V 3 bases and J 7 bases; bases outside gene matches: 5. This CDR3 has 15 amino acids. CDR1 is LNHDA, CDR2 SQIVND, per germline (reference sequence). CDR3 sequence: CASSISPGGNSPLHF. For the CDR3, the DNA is TGTGCCAGTAGTATTTCTCCAGGGGGCAATTCACCCCTCCACTTT.

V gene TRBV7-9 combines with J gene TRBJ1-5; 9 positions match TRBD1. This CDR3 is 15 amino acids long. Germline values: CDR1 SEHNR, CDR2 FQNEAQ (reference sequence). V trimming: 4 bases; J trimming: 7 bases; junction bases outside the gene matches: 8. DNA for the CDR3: TGTGCCAGCAGCTCAGCCGGGACAGGGTTCCAGCCCCAGCATTTT. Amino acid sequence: CASSSAGTGFQPQHF.

This CDR3 is CASSLVTPAATEAFF. For the CDR3, the DNA is TGTGCCAGCAGCTTAGTAACACCTGCGGCGACTGAAGCTTTCTTT. This chain joins TRBV7-6 and TRBJ1-1; D not resolved. Germline V gene lookup returns CDR1 SGHVS and CDR2 FNYEAQ. The CDR3 covers 15 residues. Trimming removed 1 base from V and 5 bases from J, with 14 bases in between.

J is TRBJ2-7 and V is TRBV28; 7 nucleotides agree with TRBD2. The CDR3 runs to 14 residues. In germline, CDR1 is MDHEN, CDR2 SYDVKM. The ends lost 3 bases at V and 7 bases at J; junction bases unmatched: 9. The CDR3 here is CASSFPTGGREQYF. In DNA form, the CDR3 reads TGTGCCAGCAGTTTCCCCACGGGGGGTCGGGAGCAGTACTTC.

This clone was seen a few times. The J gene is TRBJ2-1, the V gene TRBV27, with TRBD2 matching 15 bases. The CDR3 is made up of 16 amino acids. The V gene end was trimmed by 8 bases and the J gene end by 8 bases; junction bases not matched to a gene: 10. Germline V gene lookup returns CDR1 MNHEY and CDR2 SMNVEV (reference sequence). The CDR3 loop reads CASSGTSGRSWDEQFF. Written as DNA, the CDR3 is TGTGCCAGCTCCGGGACTAGCGGGAGGTCTTGGGATGAGCAGTTCTTC.

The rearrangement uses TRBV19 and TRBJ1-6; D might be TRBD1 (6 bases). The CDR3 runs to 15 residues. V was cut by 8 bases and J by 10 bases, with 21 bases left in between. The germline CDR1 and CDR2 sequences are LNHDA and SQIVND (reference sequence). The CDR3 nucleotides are TGTGCCAGTTCCAGGGGAAGCGCTCAGGAGTCACCCCTCCACTTT. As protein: CASSRGSAQESPLHF.

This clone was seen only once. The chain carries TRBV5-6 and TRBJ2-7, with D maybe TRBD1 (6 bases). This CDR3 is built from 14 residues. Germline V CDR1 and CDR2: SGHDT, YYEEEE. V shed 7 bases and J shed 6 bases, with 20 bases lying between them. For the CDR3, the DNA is TGTGCCAGCCAGATGGGGCAGGGGTTTTCCGAGCAGTACTTC. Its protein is CASQMGQGFSEQYF.

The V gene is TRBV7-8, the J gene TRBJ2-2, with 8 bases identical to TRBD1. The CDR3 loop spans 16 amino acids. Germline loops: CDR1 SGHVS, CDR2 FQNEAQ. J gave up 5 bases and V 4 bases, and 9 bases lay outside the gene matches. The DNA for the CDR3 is TGTGCCAGCAGCTCGGGCAGGGGGCTGGGTACCGGGGAGCTGTTTTTT. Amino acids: CASSSGRGLGTGELFF.

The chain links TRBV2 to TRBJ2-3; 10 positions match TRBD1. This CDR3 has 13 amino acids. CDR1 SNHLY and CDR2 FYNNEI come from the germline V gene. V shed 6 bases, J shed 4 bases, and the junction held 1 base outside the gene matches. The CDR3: CASRGQGADTQYF. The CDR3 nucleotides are TGTGCCAGCAGAGGACAGGGGGCAGATACGCAGTATTTT.

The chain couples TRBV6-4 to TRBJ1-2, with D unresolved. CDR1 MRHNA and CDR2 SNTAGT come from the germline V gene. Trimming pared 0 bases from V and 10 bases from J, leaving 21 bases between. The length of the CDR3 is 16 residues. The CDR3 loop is CASSDSITDSRSDYTF. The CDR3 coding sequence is TGTGCCAGCAGTGACTCGATTACGGATTCAAGGAGTGACTACACCTTC.

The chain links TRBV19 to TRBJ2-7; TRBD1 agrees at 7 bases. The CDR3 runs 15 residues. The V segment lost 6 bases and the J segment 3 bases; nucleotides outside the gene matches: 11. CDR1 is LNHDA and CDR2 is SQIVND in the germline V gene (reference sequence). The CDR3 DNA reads TGTGCCAGTAGCCCCAGGGACAGCGGCCTCTACGAGCAGTACTTC. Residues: CASSPRDSGLYEQYF.

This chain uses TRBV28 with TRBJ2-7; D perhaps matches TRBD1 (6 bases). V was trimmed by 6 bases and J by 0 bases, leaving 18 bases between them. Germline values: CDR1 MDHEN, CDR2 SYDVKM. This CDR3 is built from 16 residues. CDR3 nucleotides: TGTGCCAGCAGCCTCGACCAGCGGACAGCCTCCTACGAGCAGTACTTC. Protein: CASSLDQRTASYEQYF.

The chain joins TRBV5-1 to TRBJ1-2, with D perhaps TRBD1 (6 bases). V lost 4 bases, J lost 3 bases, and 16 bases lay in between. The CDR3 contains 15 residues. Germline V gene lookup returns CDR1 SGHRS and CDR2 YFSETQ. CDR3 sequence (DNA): TGCGCCAGCAGCCGGCTGGACAGTTTTGACTATGGCTACACCTTC. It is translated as CASSRLDSFDYGYTF.

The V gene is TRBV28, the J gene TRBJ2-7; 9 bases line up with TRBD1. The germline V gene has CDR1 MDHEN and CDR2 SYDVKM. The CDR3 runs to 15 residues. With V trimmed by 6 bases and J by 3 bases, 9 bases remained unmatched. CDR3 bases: TGTGCCAGCAGACTATCGGGGACAGGGAGCTACGAGCAGTACTTC. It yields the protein CASRLSGTGSYEQYF.

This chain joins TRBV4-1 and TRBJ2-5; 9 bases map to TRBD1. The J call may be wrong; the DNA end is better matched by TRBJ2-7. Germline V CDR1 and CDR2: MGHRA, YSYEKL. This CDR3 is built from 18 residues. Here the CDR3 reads CASSQDPNRGLGSYEQYF. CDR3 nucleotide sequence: TGCGCCAGCAGCCAAGACCCTAACAGGGGGCTGGGGTCCTACGAGCAGTACTTC.

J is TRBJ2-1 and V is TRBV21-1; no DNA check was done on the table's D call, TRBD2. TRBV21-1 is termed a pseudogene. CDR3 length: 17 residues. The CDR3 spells CASSEASGGPRIYEQFF. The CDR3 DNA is TGTGCCAGCAGCGAAGCTAGCGGGGGGCCTAGGATATATGAGCAGTTCTTC.

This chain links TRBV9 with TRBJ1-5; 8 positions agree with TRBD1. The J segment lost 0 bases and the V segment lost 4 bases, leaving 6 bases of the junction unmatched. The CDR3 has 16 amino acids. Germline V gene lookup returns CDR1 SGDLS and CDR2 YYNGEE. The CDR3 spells CASSTRTGYSNQPQHF. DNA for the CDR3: TGTGCCAGCAGCACCCGGACAGGGTATAGCAATCAGCCCCAGCATTTT.